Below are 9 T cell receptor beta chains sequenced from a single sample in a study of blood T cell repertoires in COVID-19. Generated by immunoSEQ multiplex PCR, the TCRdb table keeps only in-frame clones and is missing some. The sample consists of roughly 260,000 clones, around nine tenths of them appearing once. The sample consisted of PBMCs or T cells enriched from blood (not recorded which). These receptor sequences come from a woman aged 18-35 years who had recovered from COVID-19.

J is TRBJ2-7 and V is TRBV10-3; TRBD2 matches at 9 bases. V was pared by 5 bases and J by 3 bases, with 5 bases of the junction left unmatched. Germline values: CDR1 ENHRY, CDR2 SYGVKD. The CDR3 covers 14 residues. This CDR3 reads CAISQASGNYEQYF. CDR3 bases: TGTGCCATCAGTCAGGCTAGCGGGAACTACGAGCAGTACTTC.

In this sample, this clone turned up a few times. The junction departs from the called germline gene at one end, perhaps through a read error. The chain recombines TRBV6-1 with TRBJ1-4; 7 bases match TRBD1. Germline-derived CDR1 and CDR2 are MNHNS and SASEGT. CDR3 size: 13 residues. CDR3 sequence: CASREDRDEKLFF. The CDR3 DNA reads TGTGCCAGCAGGGAAGACAGGGATGAAAAACTGTTTTTT.

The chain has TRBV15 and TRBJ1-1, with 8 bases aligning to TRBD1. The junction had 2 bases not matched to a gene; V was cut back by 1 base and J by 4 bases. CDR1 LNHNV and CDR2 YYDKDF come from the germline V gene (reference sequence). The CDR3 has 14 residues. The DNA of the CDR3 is TGTGCCACCAGCAGAGGACAGGGGCCCACTGAAGCTTTCTTT. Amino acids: CATSRGQGPTEAFF.

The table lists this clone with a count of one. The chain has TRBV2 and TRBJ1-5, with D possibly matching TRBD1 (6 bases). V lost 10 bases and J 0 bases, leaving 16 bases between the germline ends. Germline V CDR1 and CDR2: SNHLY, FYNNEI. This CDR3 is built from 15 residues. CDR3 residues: CATRRTAYSNQPQHF. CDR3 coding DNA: TGTGCCACCAGAAGGACAGCTTATAGCAATCAGCCCCAGCATTTT.

As DNA, the CDR3 is TGTGCCAGCTCACCTTATAAACCTCCGAGACAGGGGAAGACTAAGTACAATCAGCCCCAGCATTTT. As protein: CASSPYKPPRQGKTKYNQPQHF. The rearrangement joins TRBV18 to TRBJ1-5; 8 bases match TRBD1. Germline values: CDR1 KGHSH, CDR2 LQKENI. The CDR3 spans 22 residues. Unmatched junction bases numbered 25, after V lost 3 bases and J lost 3 bases.

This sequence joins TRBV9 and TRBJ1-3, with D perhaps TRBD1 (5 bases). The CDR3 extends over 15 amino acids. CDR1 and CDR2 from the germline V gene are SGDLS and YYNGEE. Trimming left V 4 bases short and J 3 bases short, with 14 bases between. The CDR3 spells CASSLFDSFGNTIYF. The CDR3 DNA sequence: TGTGCCAGCAGCTTATTCGACAGTTTTGGAAACACCATATATTTT.

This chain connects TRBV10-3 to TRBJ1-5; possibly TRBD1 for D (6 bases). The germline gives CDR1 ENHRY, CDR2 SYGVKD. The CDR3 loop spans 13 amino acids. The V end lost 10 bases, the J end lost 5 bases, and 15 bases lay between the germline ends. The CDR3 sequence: CATHRESDQPQHF. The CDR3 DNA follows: TGTGCCACCCACAGGGAGTCCGATCAGCCCCAGCATTTT.

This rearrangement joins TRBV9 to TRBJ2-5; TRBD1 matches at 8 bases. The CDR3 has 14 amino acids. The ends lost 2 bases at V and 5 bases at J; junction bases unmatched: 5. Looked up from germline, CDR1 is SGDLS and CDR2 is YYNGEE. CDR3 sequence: CASSVDTGGETQYF. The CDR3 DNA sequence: TGTGCCAGCAGCGTTGATACAGGGGGGGAGACCCAGTACTTC. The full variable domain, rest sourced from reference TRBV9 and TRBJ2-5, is DSGVTQTPKHLITATGQRVTLRCSPRSGDLSVYWYQQSLDQGLQFLIQYYNGEERAKGNILERFSAQQFPDLHSELNLSSLELGDSALYFCASSVDTGGETQYFGPGTRLLVL.

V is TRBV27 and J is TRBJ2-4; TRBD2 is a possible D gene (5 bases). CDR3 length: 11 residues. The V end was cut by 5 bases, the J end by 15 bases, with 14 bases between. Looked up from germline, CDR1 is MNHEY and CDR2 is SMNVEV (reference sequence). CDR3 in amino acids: CASSNGLTLYF. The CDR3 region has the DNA TGTGCCAGCAGTAATGGACTCACTTTGTACTTC.